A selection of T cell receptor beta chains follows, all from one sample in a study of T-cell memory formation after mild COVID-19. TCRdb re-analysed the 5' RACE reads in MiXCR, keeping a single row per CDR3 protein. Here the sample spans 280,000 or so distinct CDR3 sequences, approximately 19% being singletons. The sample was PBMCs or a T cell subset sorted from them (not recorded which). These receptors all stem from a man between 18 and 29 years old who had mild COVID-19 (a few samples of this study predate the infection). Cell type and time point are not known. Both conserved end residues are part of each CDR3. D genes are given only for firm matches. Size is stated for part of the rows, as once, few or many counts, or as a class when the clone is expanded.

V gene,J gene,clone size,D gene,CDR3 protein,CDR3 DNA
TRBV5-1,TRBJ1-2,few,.,CASSLGSSIPYGYTF,TGCGCCAGCAGCTTGGGCAGCTCTATTCCCTATGGCTACACCTTC
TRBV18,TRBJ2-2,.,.,CASSLGPQGTGELFF,TGTGCCAGCTCACTTGGACCCCAGGGCACCGGGGAGCTGTTTTTT
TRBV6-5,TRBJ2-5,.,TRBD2,CASSYTTSGVGETQYF,TGTGCCAGCAGTTACACGACTAGCGGGGTTGGGGAGACCCAGTACTTC
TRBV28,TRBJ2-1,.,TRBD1,CASSLLEDRYNEQFF,TGTGCCAGCAGTTTATTGGAGGACAGGTACAATGAGCAGTTCTTC
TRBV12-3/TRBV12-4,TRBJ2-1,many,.,CALGAGSNGEQFF,TGTGCCCTTGGGGCGGGGTCGAACGGGGAGCAGTTCTTC
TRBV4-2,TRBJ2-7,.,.,CASSRDMGSSYEQYF,TGTGCCAGCAGCCGAGACATGGGGAGCTCCTACGAGCAGTACTTC
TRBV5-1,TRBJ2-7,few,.,CASSLSGDYEQYF,TGCGCCAGCAGCTTGAGTGGTGACTACGAGCAGTACTTC
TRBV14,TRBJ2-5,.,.,CASSQFETQYF,TGTGCCAGCAGCCAGTTTGAGACCCAGTACTTC
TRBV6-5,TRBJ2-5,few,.,CASSYNGAGETQYF,TGTGCCAGCAGTTACAATGGGGCTGGGGAGACCCAGTACTTC
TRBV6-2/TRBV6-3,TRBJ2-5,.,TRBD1,CASSPRRGSETQYF,TGTGCCAGCAGTCCCCGCAGGGGGTCAGAGACCCAGTACTTC
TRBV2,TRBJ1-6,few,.,CASRRTIARSPLHF,TGTGCCAGCAGGCGGACAATAGCGAGGTCACCCCTCCACTTT